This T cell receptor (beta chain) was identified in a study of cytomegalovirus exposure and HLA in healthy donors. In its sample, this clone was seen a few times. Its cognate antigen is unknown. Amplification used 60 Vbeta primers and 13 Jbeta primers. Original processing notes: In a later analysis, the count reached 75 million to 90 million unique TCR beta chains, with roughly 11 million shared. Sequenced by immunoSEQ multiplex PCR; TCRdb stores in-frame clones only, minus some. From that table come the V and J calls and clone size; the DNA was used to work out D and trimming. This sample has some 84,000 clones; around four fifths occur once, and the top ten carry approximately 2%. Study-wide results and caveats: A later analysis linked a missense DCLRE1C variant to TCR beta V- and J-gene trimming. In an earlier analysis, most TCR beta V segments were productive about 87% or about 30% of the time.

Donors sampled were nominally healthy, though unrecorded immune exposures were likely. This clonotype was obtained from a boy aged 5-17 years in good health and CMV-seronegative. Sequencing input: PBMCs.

The chain's CDR3 is CASSELRTGAGELFF. Here the CDR3 DNA reads TGTGCCAGCAGTGAACTCCGGACAGGGGCCGGGGAGCTGTTTTTT. This chain links TRBV6-1 with TRBJ2-2; TRBD1 aligns across 9 bases. Losses at the gene ends were 2 bases for V and 6 bases for J; bases not matched to a gene: 4. CDR1 and CDR2 from the germline V gene are MNHNS and SASEGT. The CDR3 spans 15 residues.